This is a list of T cell receptor beta chains from one sample in a study of tissue T cells after allogeneic stem cell transplantation. Produced via immunoSEQ multiplex PCR; TCRdb's table is partial and in-frame only. The sample consists of 6,000 to 8,000 clones, around 70% of them appearing once. Here the sequenced sample was tissue from the stomach, taken at autopsy. These receptors were taken from a woman aged 18-55 years with breast cancer. The CDR3 runs from the conserved cysteine through the conserved F or W. A D gene is named only where the DNA matches it firmly. Not all rows give a size; the values are once, few, many and, for expanded clones, a class.

TRBV28	.	TRBJ2-5	.	TGTGCCAGCAGTTCGGTGGCAGTCCAAGAGACCCAGTACTTC	CASSSVAVQETQYF
TRBV27	few	TRBJ2-5	.	TGTGCCAGCAGTTTGGGTTCTAGAGGGACCCAGTACTTC	CASSLGSRGTQYF
TRBV3-1/TRBV3-2	.	TRBJ1-3	TRBD1	TGTGCCAGCAGCCCTGGACAGGGTGTTGACACCATATATTTT	CASSPGQGVDTIYF
TRBV25-1	large	TRBJ1-1	.	TGTGCCAGCAGCCCGTTGATACCGAACACTGAAGCTTTCTTT	CASSPLIPNTEAFF
TRBV20-1	.	TRBJ2-7	.	TGCAGTGCTAGAGATCGAACCGAGCAGTACTTC	CSARDRTEQYF
TRBV7-2	few	TRBJ2-7	.	TGTGCCAGCAAAACTTATTCCCCATCCTACGAGCAGTACTTC	CASKTYSPSYEQYF
TRBV7-9	.	TRBJ1-1	.	TGTGCCAGCAGCTCAGTGAACACTGAAGCTTTCTTT	CASSSVNTEAFF
TRBV7-2	few	TRBJ1-5	.	TGTGCCAGCAGCTCCGACTATCAGCCCCAGCATTTT	CASSSDYQPQHF
TRBV15	.	TRBJ2-3	TRBD2	TGTGCCACCAGCAGAGTTACGGGGGGGGCAGATACGCAGTATTTT	CATSRVTGGADTQYF
TRBV27	few	TRBJ1-5	.	TGTGCCAGCAGTTTACTGGGGCTCAATCAGCCCCAGCATTTT	CASSLLGLNQPQHF
TRBV5-4	once	TRBJ1-1	.	TGTGCCAGCAGGTCGGGGGTAAATCCAGAGGAAGCTTTCTTT	CASRSGVNPEEAFF
TRBV7-2	few	TRBJ2-1	.	TGTGCCAGCAGCAGCGTCTCGGGGGATGAGCAGTTCTTC	CASSSVSGDEQFF
TRBV6-5	.	TRBJ2-3	.	TGTGCCAGCAGTTACTCCCACGATCGGGGCGGTACGCAGTATTTT	CASSYSHDRGGTQYF
TRBV9	.	TRBJ1-4	.	TGTGCCAGCAGCCCAGGCAGTGGGAACTACTGGAGTGAAAAACTGTTTTTT	CASSPGSGNYWSEKLFF
TRBV27	medium-sized	TRBJ2-1	.	TGTGCCAGCAGTTTGATGAATGAGCAGTTCTTC	CASSLMNEQFF
TRBV28	few	TRBJ2-6	TRBD1	TGTGCCAGCAGCCCACATACAGGGGTCTCTGGGGCCAACGTCCTGACTTTC	CASSPHTGVSGANVLTF
TRBV27	.	TRBJ1-6	.	TGTGCCAGCCGTAAAACAAAAGGGGCGTTCAATTCACCCCTCCACTTT	CASRKTKGAFNSPLHF
TRBV19	.	TRBJ2-2	.	TGTGCCAGTAGTATGGTACAGGCCACCGGGGAGCTGTTTTTT	CASSMVQATGELFF
TRBV28	.	TRBJ1-4	.	TGTGCCAGCAGTCGGGTTGCAACTAATGAAAAACTGTTTTTT	CASSRVATNEKLFF
TRBV7-9	.	TRBJ2-7	.	TGTGCCAGCAGCTACCCGGGCAGTCCTGTTTCCTTC	CASSYPGSPVSF
TRBV6-2/TRBV6-3	few	TRBJ1-1	.	TGTGCCAGCAGGCCTCTACCAGGTTACACTGAAGCTTTCTTT	CASRPLPGYTEAFF
TRBV7-9	hyperexpanded	TRBJ2-5	.	TGTGCCAGCAGCTCCCTATGGGGGGGGCGCGGTATGGAGACCCAGTACTTC	CASSSLWGGRGMETQYF
TRBV7-2	.	TRBJ2-1	TRBD2	TGTGCCAGCAGCACAGGGCCAGGGACTAGCGGGGGAGGGTGGTTCTTC	CASSTGPGTSGGGWFF
TRBV29-1	.	TRBJ1-6	.	TGCAGCGTCAGTTTGACAGGTGACAATTCACCCCTCCACTTT	CSVSLTGDNSPLHF
TRBV27	few	TRBJ2-7	.	TGTGCCAGCAGTTGGGGTGGGAGCGACGAGCAGTACTTC	CASSWGGSDEQYF
TRBV4-1	few	TRBJ1-1	.	TGCGCCAGCAGCCAAGACGCATACATGAACACTGAAGCTTTCTTT	CASSQDAYMNTEAFF
TRBV30	.	TRBJ1-5	.	TGTGCCTGGAGTGTTCTAGGGCGCAATCAGCCCCAGCATTTT	CAWSVLGRNQPQHF
TRBV2	.	TRBJ2-1	TRBD2	TGTGCCAGCATAGAAGAGCGGGGAGGGAATGAGCAGTTCTTC	CASIEERGGNEQFF
TRBV7-9	.	TRBJ1-1	.	TGTGCCAGCAGCTTAGTACGACAGACTGAAGCTTTCTTT	CASSLVRQTEAFF
TRBV7-9	.	TRBJ2-5	.	TGTGCCAGCAGCTTGGCGGGCGGAGAGACCCAGTACTTC	CASSLAGGETQYF
TRBV27	.	TRBJ2-1	TRBD2	TGTGCCAGCAGTTTTAGCGGGAGTACCAATGAGCAGTTCTTC	CASSFSGSTNEQFF
TRBV19	.	TRBJ2-1	.	TGTGCCAGTAGTATTCGTAGAACAGCCTCCTACAATGAGCAGTTCTTC	CASSIRRTASYNEQFF
TRBV18	once	TRBJ1-1	.	TGTGCCAGCTCGACCGGGCAGGGTGAAGCTTTCTTT	CASSTGQGEAFF
TRBV4-3	.	TRBJ1-2	.	TGCGCCAGCAGCGTCTACAGGGCAGGTAGTGACTACACCTTC	CASSVYRAGSDYTF
TRBV18	once	TRBJ2-7	TRBD1	TGTGCCAGCTCAGTCCGGGACAGAGAATACGAGCAGTACTTC	CASSVRDREYEQYF
TRBV6-5	.	TRBJ2-7	.	TGTGCCAGCAGTCCCTACGGATACGAGCAGTACTTC	CASSPYGYEQYF
TRBV28	once	TRBJ1-3	.	TGTGCCAGCAGAACATCCTCCGGGGTCTACTCTGGAAACACCATATATTTT	CASRTSSGVYSGNTIYF
TRBV6-4	.	TRBJ2-1	.	TGTGCCAGCAGTGACTCAGCGGGCTCCTACAATGAGCAGTTCTTC	CASSDSAGSYNEQFF
TRBV11-2	.	TRBJ2-4	.	TGTGCCAGCAGCTTAGAGGCAGGAAACATTCAGTACTTC	CASSLEAGNIQYF
TRBV7-9	.	TRBJ2-3	.	TGTGCCAGCAGCCCCTACGATACAAGCGGAACAGATACGCAGTATTTT	CASSPYDTSGTDTQYF
TRBV27	.	TRBJ2-2	TRBD2	TGTGCCAGCAGGCTCACAACGGGGGGGGCGGGAGGCGGGGCCGGGGAGCTGTTTTTT	CASRLTTGGAGGGAGELFF
TRBV28	.	TRBJ2-7	.	TGTGCCAGCAGTTTGTCTGCCGCATACTACGAGCAGTACTTC	CASSLSAAYYEQYF
TRBV12-5	.	TRBJ2-5	TRBD1	TGTGCTAGTGGTCACGACAGGGGGCACGAGACCCAGTACTTC	CASGHDRGHETQYF
TRBV18	.	TRBJ1-3	.	TGTGCCAGCTCGGGCCAGACCTCTGGAAACACCATATATTTT	CASSGQTSGNTIYF
TRBV5-1	.	TRBJ2-6	.	TGCGCCAGCAGCGAAGGGTCTGGGGCCAACGTCCTGACTTTC	CASSEGSGANVLTF
TRBV7-8	medium-sized	TRBJ2-2	.	TGTGCCAGCAGCTCCCCCGTTCACCTAGGGATTCACACCGGGGAGCTGTTTTTT	CASSSPVHLGIHTGELFF
TRBV6-5	.	TRBJ1-1	.	TGTGCCAGCAGTTACTCGGCTGTACAGAACACTGAAGCTTTCTTT	CASSYSAVQNTEAFF
TRBV7-9	.	TRBJ2-5	.	TGTGCCAGCAGTATTAGCCAAGGGGGGGAGATCCAGTACTTC	CASSISQGGEIQYF
TRBV6-6	.	TRBJ2-1	TRBD2	TGTGCCAGCAGTTACTCACTAGCGGGGGACAATGAGCAGTTCTTC	CASSYSLAGDNEQFF
TRBV3-1/TRBV3-2	.	TRBJ2-6	.	TGTGCCAGCAGCCCCCTGGGTGGGTCTGGGGCCAACGTCCTGACTTTC	CASSPLGGSGANVLTF
TRBV18	.	TRBJ1-1	.	TGTGCCAGCTCACCATCGCACAGCAACATGAACACTGAAGCTTTCTTT	CASSPSHSNMNTEAFF
TRBV6-5	few	TRBJ2-1	.	TGTGCCAGCAGTTACTCCACCGTCTCTAGCGTTGAGCAGTTCTTC	CASSYSTVSSVEQFF
TRBV4-1	large	TRBJ2-1	.	TGCGCCAGCAGAAAACAGGGAGAATATGATGAGCAGTTCTTC	CASRKQGEYDEQFF
TRBV1	.	TRBJ2-3	.	TGCACCAGCAGCCAAGATCCCCCGGACAGGGACGGTAGGGATACGCAGTATTTT	CTSSQDPPDRDGRDTQYF
TRBV21-1	.	TRBJ1-4	.	TGTGCCAGCAGCAAAGTTCTCCAGGCAGGGAATGAAAAACTGTTTTTT	CASSKVLQAGNEKLFF
TRBV19	.	TRBJ2-7	.	TGTGCCAGTAGTATATCTTGGTGGGGGAGCTCCTACGAGCAGTACTTC	CASSISWWGSSYEQYF
TRBV6-6	.	TRBJ2-7	.	TGTGCCAGCAGTTACGTGGGGGGATCCTACGAGCAGTACTTC	CASSYVGGSYEQYF
TRBV7-2	.	TRBJ1-5	.	TGTGCCAGCAGCTTAGGGGACCTAAGAGGGCAGCCCCAGCATTTT	CASSLGDLRGQPQHF
TRBV25-1	.	TRBJ2-3	.	TGTGCCAGCAGGATCGGGGCTACGGCAGATACGCAGTATTTT	CASRIGATADTQYF
TRBV9	.	TRBJ2-1	TRBD2	TGTGCCAGCAGCGTCCCACTCCTTCCTTCGGAGACTAGCGGGGATTACAATGAGCAGTTCTTC	CASSVPLLPSETSGDYNEQFF